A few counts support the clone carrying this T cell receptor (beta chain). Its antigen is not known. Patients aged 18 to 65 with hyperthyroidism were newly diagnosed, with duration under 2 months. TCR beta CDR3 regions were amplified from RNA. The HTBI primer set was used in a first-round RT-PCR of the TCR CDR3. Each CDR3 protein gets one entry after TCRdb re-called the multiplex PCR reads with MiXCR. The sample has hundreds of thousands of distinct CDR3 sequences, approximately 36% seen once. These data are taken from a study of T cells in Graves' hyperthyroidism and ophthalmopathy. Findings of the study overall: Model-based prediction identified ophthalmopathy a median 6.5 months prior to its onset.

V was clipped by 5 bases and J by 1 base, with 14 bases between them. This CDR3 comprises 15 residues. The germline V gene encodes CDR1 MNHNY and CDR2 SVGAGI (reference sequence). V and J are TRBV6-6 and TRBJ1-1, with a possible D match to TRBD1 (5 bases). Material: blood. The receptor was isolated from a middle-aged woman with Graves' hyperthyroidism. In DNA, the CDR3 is TGTGCCAGCAGTGTTCGACAGAGCCCGAACACTGAAGCTTTCTTT. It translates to CASSVRQSPNTEAFF.